This T cell receptor (beta chain) was profiled in a study of T cells in women clearing cervical HPV infection. Study-wide background: Control women cleared a single incident HPV16 infection within 12 months. Case blood was drawn a median about 160 days after lesion detection. HLA type stays a possible confounder, typing being limited. Study findings and constraints: TRBV6-7 abundance was lower in cases than controls (about 0.099% versus 0.16%).

Produced via immunoSEQ multiplex PCR; TCRdb's table is partial and in-frame only. In total, the table holds fewer than 40,000 clones. Turning to this clone: Its antigen is still unknown. The read ends 3 residues shy of where the CDR3 ends; the end is completed using the germline J gene.

This CDR3 spans 17 amino acids. The source material was blood buffy coat. The chain combines TRBV5-3 with TRBJ1-4; the match to TRBD1 covers 8 bases. TRBV5-3 is an open reading frame, and its role is uncertain. The receptor comes from a woman between 18 and 70 years old with a cervical HPV16 infection that either progressed to CIN3+ or cleared (not recorded which). The sequenced CDR3 bases are TGTGCCAGACCCTCACAGGGGGTTAACTCTGGGGCCAACGTA. Its translation is CARPSQGVNSGANV. The complete CDR3 sequence is CARPSQGVNSGANVLFF.